These 8 T cell receptor beta chains share one sample of origin, sequenced in a study of a mutant IDH1 vaccine in newly diagnosed glioma. Profiled with immunoSEQ multiplex PCR; TCRdb holds only in-frame clones, not every one. The repertoire has roughly 60,000 clones, under 90% of them found once; the top ten carry 3.6%. No antigen has been identified for these receptors. Time point described: week 11, during vaccination. What each vaccine dose contained was 300 ug of mutant IDH1 20-mer peptide, accompanied by topical imiquimod. The sequences come from PBMCs, collected from a glioma patient whose treatment included an IDH1 peptide vaccine. These receptors came from a man aged 25-40 years with glioma.

The chain combines TRBV7-9 with TRBJ1-4; weak D call: TRBD1 (5 bases). The CDR3 is made up of 13 amino acids. Germline V gene sequence: CDR1 SEHNR, CDR2 FQNEAQ (reference sequence). V was trimmed by 4 bases and J by 6 bases, leaving 9 bases between them. The CDR3: CASSSRAHEKLFF. CDR3 DNA: TGTGCCAGCAGCTCCAGGGCGCATGAAAAACTGTTTTTT. The entire variable domain, with the rest obtained from reference TRBV7-9 and TRBJ1-4, is as follows: DTGVSQNPRHKITKRGQNVTFRCDPISEHNRLYWYRQTLGQGPEFLTYFQNEAQLEKSRLLSDRFSAERPKGSFSTLEIQRTEQGDSAMYLCASSSRAHEKLFFGSGTQLSVL.

This clone has more than one count but fewer than ten. The genes are TRBV27 and TRBJ2-1, with 7 nucleotides matching TRBD2. The J segment lost 9 bases and the V segment lost 3 bases, leaving 8 bases of the junction unmatched. Germline CDR1 MNHEY, CDR2 SMNVEV (reference sequence). This CDR3 contains 14 residues. CDR3 residues: CASSLGWEGVEQFF. DNA of the CDR3: TGTGCCAGCAGTTTGGGGTGGGAGGGTGTTGAGCAGTTCTTC.

This clone was counted only a few times. The rearrangement uses TRBV27 and TRBJ1-1; TRBD1 matches at 9 bases. Germline loops: CDR1 MNHEY, CDR2 SMNVEV (reference sequence). V gave up 1 base and J gave up 0 bases; unmatched junction bases: 6. The CDR3 runs to 17 residues. CDR3 nucleotides: TGTGCCAGCAGTTTATTGGGACAGGGATACGTGAACACTGAAGCTTTCTTT. Residues: CASSLLGQGYVNTEAFF.

This clone was counted only a few times. The genes are TRBV30 and TRBJ2-2; D is undetermined. The CDR3 runs to 13 residues. From germline, CDR1 is GTSNPN and CDR2 SVGIG (reference sequence). V was pared by 3 bases and J by 6 bases, with 11 bases between. The CDR3 DNA is TGTGCCTGGAGGATATCCCAGGCCGGGGAGCTGTTTTTT. Its protein is CAWRISQAGELFF.

The J gene is TRBJ2-7, the V gene TRBV10-3; TRBD2 matches 7 bases. This CDR3 has 14 residues. Germline CDR1 is ENHRY and CDR2 is SYGVKD. V lost 3 bases, J lost 2 bases, and 4 bases stayed unmatched. CDR3 nucleotide sequence: TGTGCCATCAGTGATCTAGCGGATGCCTACGAGCAGTACTTC. It translates to CAISDLADAYEQYF.

V is TRBV9 and J is TRBJ2-3; tentatively, D is TRBD1 (5 bases). The CDR3 has 15 amino acids. Germline V lookup: CDR1 SGDLS, CDR2 YYNGEE. V shed 6 bases and J shed 0 bases, with 14 bases lying between them. Written as DNA, the CDR3 is TGTGCCAGCACCTCACGCGACAGCAGCACAGATACGCAGTATTTT. Amino acid sequence: CASTSRDSSTDTQYF.

This sequence joins TRBV6-5 and TRBJ1-2; the D gene is possibly TRBD1 (5 bases). Trimming removed 0 bases from V and 2 bases from J, with 10 bases in between. There are 15 residues in the CDR3. Per the germline V gene, CDR1 is MNHEY and CDR2 is SVGAGI. The CDR3 sequence is CASSYSGTGNYGYTF. The CDR3 nucleotides read TGTGCCAGCAGTTACTCGGGGACCGGGAACTATGGCTACACCTTC.

The rearrangement links TRBV9 to TRBJ2-1, with D unclear. CDR1 is SGDLS and CDR2 is YYNGEE in the germline V gene. V was shortened by 2 bases and J by 0 bases, with 9 bases between the two germline ends. This CDR3 spans 15 amino acids. CDR3 residues: CASSVPGASYNEQFF. The CDR3 coding sequence is TGTGCCAGCAGCGTTCCAGGAGCCTCCTACAATGAGCAGTTCTTC.